The next 23 T cell receptor beta chains were all read from a single sample in a study of blood T cell repertoires in COVID-19. Measured with immunoSEQ multiplex PCR; TCRdb has only the in-frame clones, and not every one. The table records approximately 300,000 clones, roughly 86% of them present only once. The sample comprised PBMCs or T cells enriched from blood (not recorded which). The receptors originated from a woman aged 25 to 39 who had recovered from COVID-19.

This clone has more than one count but fewer than ten. The chain joins TRBV6-1 to TRBJ2-1, with 10 bases identical to TRBD2. The junction had 0 bases not matched to a gene; V was cut back by 2 bases and J by 2 bases. CDR1 is MNHNS, CDR2 SASEGT, per germline. This CDR3 is 15 amino acids long. CDR3 in DNA: TGTGCCAGCAGTGAAAGCGGGGGGGCCTACAATGAGCAGTTCTTC. Protein: CASSESGGAYNEQFF.

This clone was seen once. The chain links TRBV2 to TRBJ2-2; TRBD1 matches 7 bases. CDR3 length equals 15 residues. Germline V lookup: CDR1 SNHLY, CDR2 FYNNEI. The J segment lost 1 base and the V segment lost 6 bases, leaving 5 bases of the junction unmatched. The CDR3: CASRTGTVNTGELFF. In DNA form, the CDR3 reads TGTGCCAGCAGAACCGGGACAGTGAACACCGGGGAGCTGTTTTTT.

The sample holds a few counts of this clone. The CDR3 region is CASSKQGEGHALRFFYTLHF. DNA for the CDR3: TGTGCCAGTAGCAAACAGGGGGAAGGTCACGCTCTTCGCTTTTTCTATACCCTGCATTTT. The V gene is TRBV19, the J gene TRBJ1-5; 8 nucleotides align to TRBD1. The CDR3 is made up of 20 amino acids. CDR1 is LNHDA, CDR2 SQIVND, per germline (reference sequence). Trimming at V came to 6 bases and at J to 15 bases, leaving 34 bases not matched to a gene.

This clone has just one count. The chain has TRBV3-1 (or the pseudogene TRBV3-2) and TRBJ1-5; no firm D call. CDR3 length: 18 residues. The V gene's germline CDR1 is LGHDT and CDR2 YNNKEL (reference sequence). The V gene lost 4 bases and the J gene lost 5 bases, with 24 bases spanning the gap. This CDR3 reads CASSLIRHPPICHQPQHF. The CDR3 DNA follows: TGTGCCAGCAGCCTAATTAGACACCCACCCATCTGTCATCAGCCCCAGCATTTT.

The chain carries TRBV6-5 and TRBJ1-2; TRBD1 might be the D (6 bases). The CDR3 extends over 14 amino acids. CDR1 is MNHEY, CDR2 SVGAGI, per germline. V was pared by 9 bases and J by 10 bases, with 24 bases between. CDR3 sequence: CASLRLTGTPSYTF. CDR3 bases: TGTGCCAGTCTCCGGTTGACCGGGACACCGTCCTACACCTTC.

The chain combines TRBV12-3 or TRBV12-4 with TRBJ1-5, with unresolved D. V shed 6 bases and J shed 7 bases, with 13 bases lying between them. The length of the CDR3 is 13 residues. The chain's CDR3 is CASSKTTGQPQHF. Written as DNA, the CDR3 is TGTGCCAGCAGCAAAACAACGGGGCAGCCCCAGCATTTT.

The chain combines TRBV11-2 with TRBJ2-7, with 7 bases lining up with TRBD1. The germline gives CDR1 SGHAT, CDR2 FQNNGV. The V and J ends lost 5 bases and 4 bases, in that order; junction bases with no gene match: 8. The CDR3 extends over 14 amino acids. The CDR3 here is CASSPTGSFYEQYF. The CDR3 DNA is TGTGCCAGCAGCCCGACAGGGAGTTTTTACGAGCAGTACTTC.

The chain has TRBV18 and TRBJ2-1; TRBD2 matches at 14 bases. This CDR3 comprises 16 residues. J gave up 8 bases and V 6 bases, and 9 bases lay outside the gene matches. Germline V gene data show CDR1 as KGHSH and CDR2 as LQKENI. The CDR3 region is CASSRLAGGGIDEQFF. The CDR3 DNA reads as TGTGCCAGCTCCCGACTAGCGGGGGGGGGAATCGATGAGCAGTTCTTC.

The chain employs TRBV13 and TRBJ2-1; 7 positions agree with TRBD1. The CDR3 extends over 16 amino acids. CDR1 PRHDT and CDR2 FYEKMQ come from the germline V gene (reference sequence). V was pared by 5 bases and J by 5 bases, with 12 bases of the junction left unmatched. DNA for the CDR3: TGTGCCAGCAGCCCCCTCAACAGGGGACGGGACAATGAGCAGTTCTTC. Encoded protein: CASSPLNRGRDNEQFF.

The chain has TRBV5-1 and TRBJ2-3; D remains ambiguous. V dropped 0 bases and J dropped 6 bases, with 8 bases sitting between them. Germline CDR1 is SGHRS and CDR2 is YFSETQ. The CDR3 is made up of 13 amino acids. The CDR3 coding sequence is TGCGCCAGCAGCTTGGGAGTCTGGGATACGCAGTATTTT. Translated, it gives CASSLGVWDTQYF.

The V call is TRBV5-4, the J call TRBJ2-1; possible D gene TRBD2, 5 bases. Per the germline V gene, CDR1 is SGHNT and CDR2 is YYREEE (reference sequence). The CDR3 is 12 residues long. Trimming stripped 1 base from V and 7 bases from J, with 6 bases between. CDR3 region: CASSLWRNEQFF. CDR3 DNA sequence: TGTGCCAGCAGCTTGTGGAGGAATGAGCAGTTCTTC.

This clone was picked up one time. This chain uses TRBV6-5 with TRBJ1-2; 9 bases fit TRBD1. The CDR3 loop spans 15 amino acids. The trim removed 0 bases at V and 6 bases at J, leaving 5 bases unmatched. Germline V gene lookup returns CDR1 MNHEY and CDR2 SVGAGI. CDR3 loop: CASSYSGTGINGYTF. For the CDR3, the DNA is TGTGCCAGCAGTTACTCAGGGACAGGGATCAATGGCTACACCTTC.

This clone has more than one count but fewer than ten. The rearrangement links TRBV5-1 to TRBJ1-5, with 7 bases that match TRBD1. This CDR3 has 16 amino acids. V was clipped by 0 bases and J by 4 bases; unmatched bases: 7. Germline CDR1 reads SGHRS; CDR2 reads YFSETQ. The CDR3 sequence: CASSLGQGGPNQPQHF. CDR3 coding DNA: TGCGCCAGCAGCTTGGGGCAGGGGGGCCCTAATCAGCCCCAGCATTTT.

The chain combines TRBV7-9 with TRBJ2-7; D is perhaps TRBD2 (6 bases). V lost 6 bases and J 4 bases, leaving 16 bases between the germline ends. CDR3 length equals 14 residues. Germline lookup yields CDR1 SEHNR and CDR2 FQNEAQ (reference sequence). CDR3: CASRRTGEFYEQYF. In DNA, the CDR3 is TGTGCCAGCAGGAGAACGGGGGAGTTTTACGAGCAGTACTTC.

The rearrangement links TRBV6-4 to TRBJ1-2; TRBD1 agrees at 10 bases. The V segment lost 8 bases and the J segment 3 bases; nucleotides outside the gene matches: 12. Germline-derived CDR1 and CDR2 are MRHNA and SNTAGT. The CDR3 extends over 16 amino acids. The CDR3 DNA follows: TGTGCCAGCTCAATCACCGGGACAGGGGCTTACTATGGCTACACCTTC. Translated, it gives CASSITGTGAYYGYTF.

This chain uses TRBV27 with TRBJ1-2; D may be TRBD1 (6 bases). The CDR3 is 15 amino acids. Germline V gives CDR1 MNHEY, CDR2 SMNVEV (reference sequence). V was cut by 5 bases and J by 0 bases, with 13 bases left in between. The CDR3 DNA reads TGTGCCAGCAGTCCAGGGACACAACCTAACTATGGCTACACCTTC. Protein: CASSPGTQPNYGYTF.

The chain has TRBV4-1 and TRBJ2-7, with 8 bases matching TRBD2. CDR3 length: 15 amino acids. With V trimmed by 4 bases and J by 2 bases, 7 bases remained unmatched. Germline assignment: CDR1 MGHRA and CDR2 YSYEKL. In DNA form, the CDR3 reads TGCGCCAGCAGCCGAGGGGCGGGGGGCACCTACGAGCAGTACTTC. Amino acid sequence: CASSRGAGGTYEQYF.

The chain combines TRBV6-2 or TRBV6-3 with TRBJ1-1; D is perhaps TRBD1 (5 bases). CDR1 is MNHEY, CDR2 SVGEGT, per germline. This CDR3 is built from 12 residues. V dropped 0 bases and J dropped 8 bases, with 7 bases sitting between them. The CDR3 bases are TGTGCCAGCAGTTACTCGAGACAGGAAGCTTTCTTT. It translates to CASSYSRQEAFF.

J is TRBJ2-7 and V is TRBV7-9; possibly TRBD1 for D (5 bases). Germline V gives CDR1 SEHNR, CDR2 FQNEAQ (reference sequence). The CDR3 is 15 amino acids. The ends were cut back, 7 bases at V and 5 bases at J, with 21 bases in the middle. CDR3 sequence: CASISAGQGNDEQYF. DNA of the CDR3: TGTGCCAGCATATCCGCCGGGCAGGGCAACGACGAGCAGTACTTC.

The chain links TRBV19 to TRBJ1-6, with a weak D call TRBD1 (5 bases). The length of the CDR3 is 11 residues. CDR1 and CDR2 from the germline V gene are LNHDA and SQIVND (reference sequence). Trimming pared 3 bases from V and 16 bases from J, leaving 10 bases between. CDR3 nucleotide sequence: TGTGCCAGTAGTATCCAGGGCAGGCTCCACTTT. Protein sequence: CASSIQGRLHF. Full variable domain (rest looked up from reference TRBV19 and TRBJ1-6): DGGITQSPKYLFRKEGQNVTLSCEQNLNHDAMYWYRQDPGQGLRLIYYSQIVNDFQKGDIAEGYSVSREKKESFPLTVTSAQKNPTAFYLCASSIQGRLHFGNGTRLTVT.

The rearrangement uses TRBV2 and TRBJ2-7, with D maybe TRBD2 (5 bases). CDR3 size: 16 residues. Looked up from germline, CDR1 is SNHLY and CDR2 is FYNNEI. Trimming left V 7 bases short and J 6 bases short, with 25 bases between. CDR3 DNA sequence: TGTGCCAGCACCCTAATGTCTTCTTCTCGAGGAGGCGAGCAGTACTTC. Protein product: CASTLMSSSRGGEQYF.

As DNA, the CDR3 is TGTGCCAGCGCAGGGGGCTCAGATACGCAGTATTTT. Its translation is CASAGGSDTQYF. J is TRBJ2-3 and V is TRBV2; TRBD1 agrees at 8 bases. Germline trimming cut 8 bases from V and 4 bases from J; bases unmatched to any gene: 2. The CDR3 is 12 amino acids. CDR1 is SNHLY and CDR2 is FYNNEI in the germline V gene.

This chain uses TRBV19 with TRBJ1-5, with a weak D call TRBD1 (5 bases). The V end was cut by 3 bases, the J end by 5 bases, with 11 bases between. The CDR3 consists of 14 residues. Germline assignment: CDR1 LNHDA and CDR2 SQIVND (reference sequence). CDR3 amino acids: CASSMGQGYQPQHF. The CDR3 coding sequence is TGTGCCAGTAGTATGGGGCAGGGCTATCAGCCCCAGCATTTT.